These 24 T cell receptor beta chains were all obtained from the same sample, sequenced in a study of shared clonotypes between healthy human individuals (dated by TCRdb to between 2020 and 2021). Libraries were built with the immunoSEQ multiplex PCR assay. TCRdb took this table from immuneACCESS and kept in-frame rearrangements with V and J called. Such tables lack part of the clones; where checked against another copy, unresolved V genes explain under half of the gap, and the rest is unexplained. The sample contains approximately 700,000 clones, around four fifths of them found a single time. Roughly 1.9% of the sample is taken by the ten largest. Sequenced sample: memory CD4+ T cells sorted from blood. In light of the paper, this sample's cell subset or site label describes: CD45RA-negative fraction. The receptors come from a woman younger than 45 in good health.

This clone was recorded once. This chain connects TRBV28 to TRBJ2-3, with 8 nucleotides matching TRBD2. J was trimmed by 3 bases and V by 2 bases; bases with no gene match: 7. The germline V gene has CDR1 MDHEN and CDR2 SYDVKM. This CDR3 spans 16 amino acids. As DNA, the CDR3 is TGTGCCAGCAGTTTACTAAGCGGGAGTGGGACAGATACGCAGTATTTT. Translating gives CASSLLSGSGTDTQYF.

V is TRBV10-3 and J is TRBJ2-7, with a weak D call TRBD1 (5 bases). The CDR3 consists of 17 residues. Per germline, CDR1 ENHRY and CDR2 SYGVKD. The germline V and J ends were trimmed by 0 bases and 6 bases, with 21 bases remaining between them. CDR3 sequence reads: CAISESGQGIGISEQYF. The CDR3, as DNA: TGTGCCATCAGTGAGTCTGGACAAGGCATAGGGATCTCCGAGCAGTACTTC.

This chain joins TRBV6-5 and TRBJ1-1, with D uncertain. The CDR3 loop spans 15 amino acids. The V end lost 6 bases, the J end lost 0 bases, and 14 bases lay between the germline ends. The V gene's germline CDR1 is MNHEY and CDR2 SVGAGI. The DNA of the CDR3 is TGTGCCAGCAGAATATCAGGCGAATTGAACACTGAAGCTTTCTTT. Translating gives CASRISGELNTEAFF.

The chain joins TRBV18 to TRBJ2-5, with D unclear. This CDR3 comprises 15 residues. V lost 1 base and J lost 0, with 9 bases in between. Germline CDR1 is KGHSH and CDR2 is LQKENI. CDR3 nucleotides: TGTGCCAGCTCACCACGGTACAGAGACCAAGAGACCCAGTACTTC. Translation: CASSPRYRDQETQYF.

A word on this clone: Other DNA sequences within the sample encode an identical CDR3. V is TRBV29-1 and J is TRBJ2-7; the D call may be TRBD1 or TRBD2 (6 bases each). Trimming cost V 6 bases and J 3 bases, with 9 bases left between them. Germline-derived CDR1 and CDR2 are SQVTM and ANQGSEA. This CDR3 is 11 amino acids long. The CDR3 sequence: CSVGGDYEQYF. The CDR3 DNA reads TGCAGCGTGGGGGGCGACTACGAGCAGTACTTC.

This clone was seen many times. V is TRBV7-2 and J is TRBJ1-3; 8 nucleotides align to TRBD1. Germline CDR1 SGHTA, CDR2 FQGNSA. With V trimmed by 1 base and J by 2 bases, 1 base remained unmatched. The CDR3 loop spans 15 amino acids. In DNA, the CDR3 is TGTGCCAGCAGCTTAGGGACAGGGACTGGAAACACCATATATTTT. This codes for CASSLGTGTGNTIYF.

V gene TRBV28 combines with J gene TRBJ1-1, with D perhaps TRBD1 (6 bases). Germline CDR1 is MDHEN and CDR2 is SYDVKM. V lost 6 bases to trimming and J lost 10 bases, with 21 bases between them. The CDR3 runs to 14 residues. DNA for the CDR3: TGTGCCAGCAGCACAGGGACCCGTGTATTGGGAGCTTTCTTT. Translated: CASSTGTRVLGAFF.

J is TRBJ1-2 and V is TRBV9; D gene uncertain. The germline V gene has CDR1 SGDLS and CDR2 YYNGEE. Trimming pared 7 bases from V and 1 base from J, leaving 17 bases between. The CDR3 is made up of 15 amino acids. CDR3 in DNA: TGTGCCAGCTCCAGAGCGATGGCAGATAACTATGGCTACACCTTC. This translates into CASSRAMADNYGYTF. The complete variable domain, with remaining parts taken from reference TRBV9 and TRBJ1-2, reads DSGVTQTPKHLITATGQRVTLRCSPRSGDLSVYWYQQSLDQGLQFLIQYYNGEERAKGNILERFSAQQFPDLHSELNLSSLELGDSALYFCASSRAMADNYGYTFGSGTRLTVV.

The chain recombines TRBV23-1 with TRBJ2-5; no reliable D call. TRBV23-1 is sorted into the ORF group, with uncertain function. This CDR3 is 15 amino acids long. The V and J ends lost 8 bases and 9 bases respectively, with 25 bases between them. CDR3 sequence (DNA): TGCGCCAGCGGGGTGGGAACACGGGCGCCTGCGGCCCAGTACTTC. This codes for CASGVGTRAPAAQYF.

The rearrangement links TRBV4-1 to TRBJ1-1; D not resolved. CDR1 MGHRA and CDR2 YSYEKL come from the germline V gene. V lost 3 bases to trimming and J lost 11 bases, with 13 bases between them. This CDR3 spans 12 amino acids. The CDR3 DNA follows: TGCGCCAGCAGCCACCCCCTGGGTGAGGCTTTCTTT. It yields the protein CASSHPLGEAFF.

As to this clone: The identical CDR3 is also encoded by other nucleotide sequences in the sample. V gene TRBV7-8 combines with J gene TRBJ1-5; D remains ambiguous. In germline, CDR1 is SGHVS, CDR2 FQNEAQ. V lost 2 bases to trimming and J lost 3 bases, with 5 bases between them. This CDR3 spans 13 amino acids. The CDR3 nucleotides are TGTGCCAGCAGCTTAACCGACAATCAGCCCCAGCATTTT. Amino acid sequence: CASSLTDNQPQHF. The full variable domain, in which reference TRBV7-8 and TRBJ1-5 provide the parts outside the CDR3, is GAGVSQSPRYKVAKRGQDVALRCDPISGHVSLFWYQQALGQGPEFLTYFQNEAQLDKSGLPSDRFFAERPEGSVSTLKIQRTQQEDSAVYLCASSLTDNQPQHFGDGTRLSIL.

The genes are TRBV5-1 and TRBJ2-2; D perhaps matches TRBD2 (6 bases). The CDR3 length is 16 residues. The V gene lost 1 base and the J gene lost 4 bases, with 14 bases spanning the gap. Germline V gene sequence: CDR1 SGHRS, CDR2 YFSETQ. CDR3 region: CASSLIGTEGTGELFF. In DNA form, the CDR3 reads TGCGCCAGCAGCTTGATCGGGACTGAAGGCACCGGGGAGCTGTTTTTT.

The chain links TRBV28 to TRBJ1-2, with 8 bases identical to TRBD1. V shed 5 bases, J shed 7 bases, and the junction held 12 bases outside the gene matches. The germline CDR1 and CDR2 sequences are MDHEN and SYDVKM. The CDR3 loop spans 15 amino acids. For the CDR3, the DNA is TGTGCCAGCAGTATACCCGCTCGACAGGGGAGTGGCTACACCTTC. It translates to CASSIPARQGSGYTF.

This clone was detected only a few times. The rearrangement links TRBV4-2 to TRBJ2-3; the match to TRBD2 covers 7 bases. With 1 base clipped from V and 6 bases from J, the junction kept 10 bases outside the gene matches. The CDR3 spans 16 residues. CDR1 and CDR2 from the germline V gene are LGHNA and YNFKEQ. CDR3 sequence (DNA): TGTGCCAGCAGCCAAGGTTATCGCACTAGCGCCGATACGCAGTATTTT. It translates to CASSQGYRTSADTQYF.

The chain employs TRBV15 and TRBJ1-5, with TRBD1 matching over 12 bases. The germline gives CDR1 LNHNV, CDR2 YYDKDF (reference sequence). This CDR3 contains 19 residues. Trimming took 3 bases from V and 2 from J; bases not matched to a gene: 11. In nucleotides, the CDR3 is TGTGCCACCAGCAGCCCGATCCGGGACAGGGGGCTAGGCAATCAGCCCCAGCATTTT. Translating it yields CATSSPIRDRGLGNQPQHF.

This clone was found once. The rearrangement joins TRBV19 to TRBJ1-1; D might be TRBD1 (6 bases). V was pared by 5 bases and J by 1 base, with 11 bases between. Germline-derived CDR1 and CDR2 are LNHDA and SQIVND (reference sequence). The CDR3 covers 14 residues. The CDR3 nucleotides read TGTGCCAGTAGTTTCGACAGGAGGAACACTGAAGCTTTCTTT. This codes for CASSFDRRNTEAFF. Using reference TRBV19 and TRBJ1-1 for the parts outside the CDR3, the full variable domain is DGGITQSPKYLFRKEGQNVTLSCEQNLNHDAMYWYRQDPGQGLRLIYYSQIVNDFQKGDIAEGYSVSREKKESFPLTVTSAQKNPTAFYLCASSFDRRNTEAFFGQGTRLTVV.

The chain uses TRBV6-1 and TRBJ1-5, with D tentatively TRBD1 (6 bases). CDR3 length: 16 amino acids. In germline, CDR1 is MNHNS, CDR2 SASEGT. V was trimmed by 4 bases and J by 0 bases, leaving 13 bases between them. Here the CDR3 reads CASSGLLQGSNQPQHF. The CDR3 region has the DNA TGTGCCAGCAGTGGGCTCTTACAGGGTAGCAATCAGCCCCAGCATTTT.

The genes are TRBV25-1 and TRBJ2-5, with D tentatively TRBD1 (6 bases). The CDR3 is 13 residues long. V lost 6 bases, J lost 0 bases, and 8 bases lay in between. Germline CDR1 is MGHDK and CDR2 is SYGVNS. CDR3 loop: CASRGTNQETQYF. As DNA, the CDR3 is TGTGCCAGCAGGGGGACAAACCAAGAGACCCAGTACTTC.

The chain is built from TRBV5-4 and TRBJ2-2; TRBD2 aligns across 11 bases. V dropped 4 bases and J dropped 1; count of bases not matched to a gene: 12. Per the germline V gene, CDR1 is SGHNT and CDR2 is YYREEE (reference sequence). The CDR3 is 19 residues long. CDR3 in amino acids: CASSQALLAGVKNTGELFF. The CDR3 DNA reads as TGTGCCAGCAGCCAGGCTTTACTAGCGGGAGTTAAGAACACCGGGGAGCTGTTTTTT.

In regard to this clone: Other DNA sequences in the sample encode the same CDR3. The chain uses TRBV5-4 and TRBJ1-2, with 8 bases lining up with TRBD1. CDR3 length equals 13 residues. V lost 4 bases and J lost 5; bases outside the gene matches: 4. CDR1 SGHNT and CDR2 YYREEE come from the germline V gene (reference sequence). The CDR3 is CASSQDRVYGYTF. CDR3 sequence (DNA): TGTGCCAGCAGCCAGGACAGGGTGTATGGCTACACCTTC.

The chain has TRBV2 and TRBJ1-1; D remains unclear. The germline CDR1 and CDR2 sequences are SNHLY and FYNNEI. V was trimmed by 6 bases and J by 4 bases, leaving 15 bases between them. The CDR3 loop spans 14 amino acids. CDR3: CASRGFGEVTEAFF. In DNA form, the CDR3 reads TGTGCCAGCAGGGGGTTCGGCGAAGTCACTGAAGCTTTCTTT.

V usage is TRBV11-3 and J usage is TRBJ1-1; tentative D call: TRBD1 (5 bases). With 6 bases removed from V and 0 bases from J, the gap between germline ends came to 14 bases. Germline CDR1 SGHNT, CDR2 YENEEA. CDR3 length equals 15 residues. CDR3 region: CASRYTGPMNTEAFF. The CDR3, as DNA: TGTGCCAGCAGATACACGGGACCGATGAACACTGAAGCTTTCTTT.

The chain uses TRBV5-1 and TRBJ2-2; possibly TRBD1 or TRBD2 for D (5 bases each). This CDR3 is built from 13 residues. Germline values: CDR1 SGHRS, CDR2 YFSETQ. Deletions cut 3 bases from V and 6 bases from J, with 9 bases between. The CDR3 sequence: CASSSPGPGELFF. For the CDR3, the DNA is TGCGCCAGCAGCTCTCCGGGACCCGGGGAGCTGTTTTTT.

This clone has a handful of counts. The genes are TRBV6-1 and TRBJ2-7; no definite D call. In germline, CDR1 is MNHNS, CDR2 SASEGT. V lost 0 bases to trimming and J lost 1 base, with 10 bases between them. The length of the CDR3 is 15 residues. Here the CDR3 reads CASSEAQEGSYEQYF. The CDR3 DNA reads as TGTGCCAGCAGTGAAGCCCAGGAAGGATCCTACGAGCAGTACTTC.